Each of the 18 T cell receptor beta chains below was sequenced from the same sample in a study of OX40 agonist ivuxolimab in advanced cancers. Sequencing was performed with immunoSEQ multiplex PCR; in TCRdb, only in-frame clones are kept and a portion is missing. This table holds nearly 80,000 clones, 84% found once. The sample consisted of CD4+ or CD8+ T cells sorted from blood, taken in a trial of the OX40 agonist ivuxolimab. The receptors derive from an adult with an advanced solid tumor such as melanoma, head and neck, liver or kidney cancer.

The chain uses TRBV7-8 and TRBJ1-1; 7 bases are shared with TRBD1. Germline CDR1 reads SGHVS; CDR2 reads FQNEAQ. This CDR3 region has 14 residues. Unmatched junction bases numbered 2, after V lost 3 bases and J lost 1 base. CDR3 protein: CASSFDRANTEAFF. CDR3 sequence (DNA): TGTGCCAGCAGCTTTGACAGGGCGAACACTGAAGCTTTCTTT.

The rearrangement joins TRBV28 to TRBJ2-5; 10 positions match TRBD2. Trimming removed 4 bases from V and 7 bases from J; junction bases left unmatched: 9. This CDR3 comprises 15 residues. Germline loops: CDR1 MDHEN, CDR2 SYDVKM. CDR3 amino acids: CASSSLAGRSGTQYF. As DNA, the CDR3 is TGTGCCAGCAGTTCACTAGCGGGACGGTCAGGGACCCAGTACTTC.

The rearrangement links TRBV30 to TRBJ2-1, with 9 bases matching TRBD2. Unmatched junction bases numbered 17, after V lost 5 bases and J lost 0 bases. Per germline, CDR1 GTSNPN and CDR2 SVGIG (reference sequence). The CDR3 is 19 residues long. The CDR3 is CAWDRARLAAFSSYNEQFF. The CDR3 DNA follows: TGTGCCTGGGACAGGGCGAGACTAGCGGCCTTTAGCTCCTACAATGAGCAGTTCTTC. Supplemented by reference TRBV30 and TRBJ2-1, the full variable domain reads SQTIHQWPATLVQPVGSPLSLECTVEGTSNPNLYWYRQAAGRGLQLLFYSVGIGQISSEVPQNLSASRPQDRQFILSSKKLLLSDSGFYLCAWDRARLAAFSSYNEQFFGPGTRLTVL.

The chain's CDR3 is CASSRTGVDIQYF. The CDR3 DNA sequence: TGTGCCAGCAGCAGGACAGGGGTGGACATTCAGTACTTC. The chain combines TRBV5-4 with TRBJ2-4, with 9 bases that match TRBD1. This CDR3 comprises 13 residues. Germline V gene data show CDR1 as SGHNT and CDR2 as YYREEE (reference sequence). V shed 4 bases and J 8 bases; nucleotides not matched to a gene: 4.

V is TRBV19 and J is TRBJ1-5; D is perhaps TRBD1 (5 bases). V was shortened by 4 bases and J by 7 bases, with 20 bases between the two germline ends. The germline gives CDR1 LNHDA, CDR2 SQIVND (reference sequence). This CDR3 is built from 16 residues. CDR3 residues: CASSKTGWGSGQPQHF. CDR3 nucleotides: TGTGCCAGTAGTAAAACGGGATGGGGCTCGGGGCAGCCCCAGCATTTT.

The gene calls are TRBV6-5 and TRBJ2-1; weak D call: TRBD1 (6 bases). V lost 2 bases and J 1 base, leaving 6 bases between the germline ends. Germline V gene sequence: CDR1 MNHEY, CDR2 SVGAGI. This CDR3 contains 14 residues. The CDR3 coding sequence is TGTGCCAGCAGTTACAGGGGGTCCTACAATGAGCAGTTCTTC. Encoded protein: CASSYRGSYNEQFF.

The chain recombines TRBV4-3 with TRBJ1-2; D not resolved. From germline, CDR1 is LGHNA and CDR2 YSLEER. The CDR3 contains 16 residues. With 1 base removed from V and 4 bases from J, the gap between germline ends came to 16 bases. As DNA, the CDR3 is TGCGCCAGCAGCCAAGCTGTCATCGGCGGATTCTATGGCTACACCTTC. As protein: CASSQAVIGGFYGYTF.

The CDR3: CASSPIAGTYEQYF. The CDR3 DNA reads as TGTGCCAGCAGCCCAATAGCGGGGACTTACGAGCAGTACTTC. This chain uses TRBV7-2 with TRBJ2-5, with 8 bases fitting TRBD2. The end of the DNA aligns better with TRBJ2-7, so the J call may be wrong. The germline gives CDR1 SGHTA, CDR2 FQGNSA. The CDR3 consists of 14 residues.

The CDR3 protein is CASSLTGNMNTEAFF. In DNA, the CDR3 is TGTGCCAGCAGCCTGACAGGGAACATGAACACTGAAGCTTTCTTT. The gene calls are TRBV2 and TRBJ1-1, with 7 nucleotides matching TRBD1. With V trimmed by 6 bases and J by 0 bases, 7 bases remained unmatched. CDR3 size: 15 residues. Germline V gene data show CDR1 as SNHLY and CDR2 as FYNNEI.

The V and J genes are TRBV4-3 and TRBJ1-2, with a tentative D call TRBD1 (6 bases). Germline lookup yields CDR1 LGHNA and CDR2 YSLEER. The V gene lost 4 bases and the J gene lost 1 base, with 10 bases spanning the gap. This CDR3 has 14 residues. This CDR3 is CASSPDRFNYGYTF. The CDR3 DNA sequence: TGCGCCAGCAGCCCCGACAGGTTTAACTATGGCTACACCTTC.

The chain links TRBV11-2 to TRBJ2-7; TRBD1 is a possible D gene (5 bases). The CDR3 contains 17 residues. V lost 4 bases and J 5 bases, leaving 24 bases between the germline ends. Germline V CDR1 and CDR2: SGHAT, FQNNGV. CDR3 sequence (DNA): TGTGCCAGCAGCTCCCCCCCTAAAGGGGCTATATTCGACGAGCAGTACTTC. Its translation is CASSSPPKGAIFDEQYF.

The chain recombines TRBV6-1 with TRBJ1-6; TRBD1 might be the D (6 bases). This CDR3 comprises 14 residues. In germline, CDR1 is MNHNS, CDR2 SASEGT. V was cut by 4 bases and J by 10 bases, with 14 bases left in between. CDR3 protein: CASSGRGILSPLHF. The CDR3 DNA sequence: TGTGCCAGCAGTGGCAGGGGAATCCTCTCACCCCTCCACTTT.

The chain has TRBV27 and TRBJ1-2, with D tentatively TRBD1 (5 bases). CDR1 is MNHEY and CDR2 is SMNVEV in the germline V gene (reference sequence). The CDR3 runs to 15 residues. The germline V and J ends were trimmed by 2 bases and 2 bases, with 12 bases remaining between them. The CDR3 DNA reads TGTGCCAGCAGTTTAATTACAGGTCCCAACTATGGCTACACCTTC. Translation gives CASSLITGPNYGYTF.

The CDR3 protein is CAIKREASTDTQYF. CDR3 DNA sequence: TGTGCCATCAAGCGGGAGGCGAGCACAGATACGCAGTATTTT. The chain is built from TRBV10-3 and TRBJ2-3, with 9 nucleotides matching TRBD2. With 7 bases clipped from V and 0 bases from J, the junction kept 2 bases outside the gene matches. There are 14 residues in the CDR3. The germline CDR1 and CDR2 sequences are ENHRY and SYGVKD.

The genes are TRBV29-1 and TRBJ2-2, with D maybe TRBD1 (5 bases). V lost 1 base, J lost 0 bases, and 6 bases lay in between. Germline-derived CDR1 and CDR2 are SQVTM and ANQGSEA. This CDR3 is built from 14 residues. CDR3 residues: CSVEGTTNTGELFF. The CDR3 coding sequence is TGCAGCGTTGAAGGGACAACGAACACCGGGGAGCTGTTTTTT.

This chain links TRBV5-1 with TRBJ1-5; D is unresolved. This CDR3 spans 13 amino acids. The V end lost 3 bases, the J end lost 5 bases, and 9 bases lay between the germline ends. The germline CDR1 and CDR2 sequences are SGHRS and YFSETQ. The CDR3 DNA reads as TGCGCCAGCAGCTACGGACGGGATCAGCCCCAGCATTTT. Protein: CASSYGRDQPQHF.

Concerning this clone: The junction shows a germline mismatch at one end, possibly a read error. The genes are TRBV10-3 and TRBJ1-1, with D perhaps TRBD1 (5 bases). Germline V CDR1 and CDR2: ENHRY, SYGVKD. The CDR3 consists of 13 residues. DNA of the CDR3: TGTGCCATCAGTGAGTCGGGGAGGGGTGAAGTACTCTTT. The encoded protein is CAISESGRGEVLF.

The chain is built from TRBV6-5 and TRBJ2-7; possibly TRBD1 for D (6 bases). The CDR3 length is 14 residues. V gave up 7 bases and J gave up 3 bases, with 16 bases separating them. Germline CDR1 and CDR2: MNHEY and SVGAGI. The CDR3 DNA reads as TGTGCCAGCACCCTGGACAGAGACAGCTACGAGCAGTACTTC. Its translation: CASTLDRDSYEQYF.